Each of the 3 T cell receptor beta chains below was sequenced from the same sample in a study of cytomegalovirus exposure and HLA in healthy donors. The PCR made use of 60 Vbeta and 13 Jbeta primers. Here immunoSEQ multiplex PCR was the method, and the copy in TCRdb shows in-frame clones only, minus some. The repertoire holds fewer than 100,000 clones, with approximately 75% as singletons. Source material: PBMCs. These receptors came from a woman aged 40-49 years in good health and CMV-seronegative.

The V and J genes are TRBV27 and TRBJ1-2; perhaps TRBD1 as D (6 bases). The CDR3 is 13 residues long. V was pared by 5 bases and J by 2 bases, with 9 bases between. Germline-derived CDR1 and CDR2 are MNHEY and SMNVEV (reference sequence). In DNA form, the CDR3 reads TGTGCCAGCAGTCGGACAGAGAACTATGGCTACACCTTC. Amino acids: CASSRTENYGYTF.

This rearrangement joins TRBV6-6 to TRBJ2-3; 10 bases match TRBD2. J gave up 1 base and V 7 bases, and 2 bases lay outside the gene matches. From germline, CDR1 is MNHNY and CDR2 SVGAGI (reference sequence). The CDR3 has 14 residues. The CDR3, as DNA: TGTGCCAGCACCACTAGCGGGGGCACAGATACGCAGTATTTT. This encodes CASTTSGGTDTQYF.

V is TRBV5-4 and J is TRBJ1-4, with 7 bases identical to TRBD1. CDR3 length: 14 residues. Germline lookup yields CDR1 SGHNT and CDR2 YYREEE (reference sequence). V trimming: 4 bases; J trimming: 6 bases; junction bases outside the gene matches: 6. The CDR3 DNA follows: TGTGCCAGCAGCGAAGGGGGCACCCATGAAAAACTGTTTTTT. Translation: CASSEGGTHEKLFF.